This T cell receptor beta chain is drawn from a study of blood T cell repertoires in COVID-19. Authors' methods: For nucleated cells, counts were estimated from reference gene primer amplification. Profiled with immunoSEQ multiplex PCR; TCRdb holds only in-frame clones, not every one. The DNA was the basis for D and trimming; V, J and clone size are from that table. The sample lists 150,000 to 200,000 clones; about 80% were seen once. Germline CDR1 MDHEN, CDR2 SYDVKM. The CDR3 has 12 amino acids. V was trimmed by 2 bases and J by 6 bases, leaving 8 bases between them. This chain joins TRBV28 and TRBJ2-7; no clear D gene. The sample consisted of peripheral blood. The sequence was obtained from an elderly woman with acute or convalescent COVID-19. CDR3 protein: CASSLRSGEQYF. CDR3 DNA: TGTGCCAGCAGTTTAAGGTCGGGCGAGCAGTACTTC.